A single sample gave rise to the 30 T cell receptor beta chains below, sequenced in a study of CD8 T cells in ankylosing spondylitis. Each CDR3 protein gets one entry after TCRdb re-called the 5' RACE reads with MiXCR. The sample holds about 440,000 distinct CDR3 sequences; roughly a sixth are singletons and the top ten take under 1.2%. Findings of the study overall: Seemingly distinctive of ankylosing spondylitis blood was a TCR beta motif formed by eight highly homologous variants.

Their antigens remain unidentified. The sample consisted of blood, either unsorted or a sorted T cell fraction (not recorded which). These receptors were obtained from a male donor with ankylosing spondylitis.

The chain combines TRBV20-1 with TRBJ2-1; D may be TRBD2 (5 bases). The germline V gene has CDR1 DFQATT and CDR2 SNEGSKA (reference sequence). Trimming removed 6 bases at V and 0 bases at J, with 9 bases between. CDR3 size: 13 residues. The CDR3 coding sequence is TGCAGTGCGGAGGCTAGCTCCTACAATGAGCAGTTCTTC. The encoded protein is CSAEASSYNEQFF.

Only a few counts were recorded for this clonotype. The chain uses TRBV27 and TRBJ2-2; 8 positions agree with TRBD2. CDR1 is MNHEY, CDR2 SMNVEV, per germline (reference sequence). Trimming took 6 bases from V and 1 from J; bases not matched to a gene: 7. The CDR3 spans 16 residues. The CDR3 region has the DNA TGTGCCAGCAGATCCCAGCGGGAGCGGAACACCGGGGAGCTGTTTTTT. Protein sequence: CASRSQRERNTGELFF.

V and J are TRBV2 and TRBJ1-2, with D possibly TRBD1 on 5 matching bases. The germline V gene encodes CDR1 SNHLY and CDR2 FYNNEI. The CDR3 is 16 residues long. V was shortened by 7 bases and J by 4 bases, with 22 bases between the two germline ends. The CDR3 bases are TGTGCCAGCACGGGGCAGGGAATAACGAACCTCTATGGCTACACCTTC. Protein product: CASTGQGITNLYGYTF.

This clonotype was counted at least ten times. The chain is built from TRBV5-1 and TRBJ2-1; 11 positions agree with TRBD2. CDR3 length equals 15 residues. Germline V gene sequence: CDR1 SGHRS, CDR2 YFSETQ. With 2 bases clipped from V and 8 bases from J, the junction kept 6 bases outside the gene matches. The CDR3 DNA reads as TGCGCCAGCAGCTTAACAGGACTAGCGGGCGATGAGCAGTTCTTC. Translated: CASSLTGLAGDEQFF.

This chain links TRBV9 with TRBJ2-1; 9 bases are a match to TRBD1. J gave up 8 bases and V 3 bases, and 9 bases lay outside the gene matches. The CDR3 has 15 residues. Per germline, CDR1 SGDLS and CDR2 YYNGEE. This CDR3 is CASSARTGALDEQFF. In DNA, the CDR3 is TGTGCCAGCAGCGCGCGGACAGGGGCGCTGGATGAGCAGTTCTTC.

There are a few counts of this clonotype. V usage is TRBV9 and J usage is TRBJ1-1; unclear D gene. The CDR3 extends over 13 amino acids. Germline CDR1 reads SGDLS; CDR2 reads YYNGEE. With 0 bases removed from V and 3 bases from J, the gap between germline ends came to 6 bases. This CDR3 is CASSVDVDTEAFF. The DNA for the CDR3 is TGTGCCAGCAGCGTAGATGTGGACACTGAAGCTTTCTTT.

V usage is TRBV5-6 and J usage is TRBJ2-3; 10 bases agree with TRBD2. The V gene's germline CDR1 is SGHDT and CDR2 YYEEEE. This CDR3 spans 16 amino acids. With 1 base clipped from V and 7 bases from J, the junction kept 9 bases outside the gene matches. The DNA for the CDR3 is TGTGCCAGCAGCTTGATTGGTAGCGGGAGGCTCCATACGCAGTATTTT. Its protein is CASSLIGSGRLHTQYF.

The gene calls are TRBV4-1 and TRBJ2-7; D is uncertain. V lost 2 bases and J 3 bases, leaving 11 bases between the germline ends. The CDR3 is 14 amino acids. Germline CDR1 and CDR2: MGHRA and YSYEKL. The CDR3 DNA reads as TGCGCCAGCAGCCAACGATTAGCAGACTACGAGCAGTACTTC. It is translated as CASSQRLADYEQYF.

This clonotype was seen only once. This chain joins TRBV12-3 or TRBV12-4 and TRBJ2-7; D unresolved. Trimming removed 0 bases at V and 2 bases at J, with 11 bases between. The CDR3 is 15 residues long. In DNA, the CDR3 is TGTGCCAGCAGTTTAGCAGACACGCAAGCCTACGAGCAGTACTTC. This translates into CASSLADTQAYEQYF.

This clonotype appeared many times. The genes are TRBV20-1 and TRBJ1-1; 7 positions agree with TRBD1. J lost 1 base, V lost 6 bases, and 8 bases had no gene match. This CDR3 contains 14 residues. Germline loops: CDR1 DFQATT, CDR2 SNEGSKA (reference sequence). CDR3 sequence (DNA): TGCAGTGCATTAGACAGGGCTCGGAACACTGAAGCTTTCTTT. Translating it yields CSALDRARNTEAFF.

The rearrangement uses TRBV12-3 or TRBV12-4 and TRBJ2-2; TRBD1 agrees at 8 bases. V lost 2 bases and J lost 5; bases outside the gene matches: 4. The CDR3 loop spans 15 amino acids. Written as DNA, the CDR3 is TGTGCCAGCAGTTTAACAGGGGGTTATACCGGGGAGCTGTTTTTT. As protein: CASSLTGGYTGELFF.

The chain has TRBV11-2 and TRBJ1-4; 8 bases fit TRBD1. Germline values: CDR1 SGHAT, CDR2 FQNNGV. V shed 5 bases and J 6 bases; nucleotides not matched to a gene: 8. The CDR3 has 15 amino acids. CDR3 bases: TGTGCCAGCAGCGCCGGACAGGGAGGGGATGAAAAACTGTTTTTT. This codes for CASSAGQGGDEKLFF.

The V gene is TRBV6-5, the J gene TRBJ1-5, with 9 bases lining up with TRBD1. The CDR3 loop spans 15 amino acids. Germline V gene sequence: CDR1 MNHEY, CDR2 SVGAGI. V lost 0 bases and J lost 7; bases outside the gene matches: 4. CDR3 region: CASSYSRQGEQPQHF. The DNA for the CDR3 is TGTGCCAGCAGTTACTCCAGACAGGGGGAACAGCCCCAGCATTTT.

This clonotype came up a few times. This sequence joins TRBV6-1 and TRBJ1-3; 9 bases are shared with TRBD1. J was trimmed by 8 bases and V by 6 bases; bases with no gene match: 8. In germline, CDR1 is MNHNS, CDR2 SASEGT. This CDR3 region has 14 residues. CDR3 sequence: CASRRTGDSYTIYF. The CDR3 DNA sequence: TGTGCCAGCAGGCGGACAGGGGATTCTTACACCATATATTTT.

This clonotype turned up a few times. The chain joins TRBV12-3 or TRBV12-4 to TRBJ2-3, with a weak D call TRBD2 (5 bases). This CDR3 spans 14 amino acids. The ends were cut back, 4 bases at V and 0 bases at J, with 8 bases in the middle. CDR3 region: CASSYTRSTDTQYF. CDR3 in DNA: TGTGCCAGCAGTTACACTAGGAGCACAGATACGCAGTATTTT.

The chain links TRBV28 to TRBJ2-7; perhaps TRBD1 as D (5 bases). V was trimmed by 2 bases and J by 0 bases, leaving 11 bases between them. The CDR3 runs 15 residues. Germline CDR1 MDHEN, CDR2 SYDVKM. The CDR3 nucleotides are TGTGCCAGCAGTTTAATGTCAGGGAACTCCTACGAGCAGTACTTC. Residues: CASSLMSGNSYEQYF.

The table lists this clonotype with many counts. The rearrangement uses TRBV7-9 and TRBJ2-3; a possible D gene is TRBD1 (5 bases). Trimming stripped 4 bases from V and 2 bases from J, with 10 bases between. The V gene's germline CDR1 is SEHNR and CDR2 FQNEAQ (reference sequence). The CDR3 runs to 14 residues. The CDR3 reads CASSSDRITDTQYF. The CDR3 nucleotides read TGTGCCAGCAGCTCCGACAGAATCACAGATACGCAGTATTTT.

The table lists this clonotype with a few counts. The V and J genes are TRBV6-5 and TRBJ1-1, with 9 positions matching TRBD1. Looked up from germline, CDR1 is MNHEY and CDR2 is SVGAGI. The CDR3 runs 15 residues. After removal of 4 bases from V and 3 bases from J, the junction contained 6 bases not matched to a gene. CDR3 in amino acids: CASSSSTGGHTEAFF. DNA of the CDR3: TGTGCCAGCAGTTCCTCGACAGGGGGGCACACTGAAGCTTTCTTT.

CDR3 nucleotides: TGCAGTGCTAGTCCACTAGCGGGGTCGATTGAGCAGTTCTTC. It translates to CSASPLAGSIEQFF. The gene calls are TRBV20-1 and TRBJ2-1; 10 bases are shared with TRBD2. Germline CDR1 DFQATT, CDR2 SNEGSKA (reference sequence). The CDR3 is 14 amino acids. The V gene end was trimmed by 3 bases and the J gene end by 9 bases; junction bases not matched to a gene: 8.

The rearrangement uses TRBV11-2 and TRBJ1-2; 8 nucleotides line up with TRBD1. CDR1 is SGHAT and CDR2 is FQNNGV in the germline V gene. The CDR3 consists of 15 residues. The trim removed 3 bases at V and 5 bases at J, leaving 8 bases unmatched. The CDR3 region is CASSLQQGVLYGYTF. CDR3 nucleotides: TGTGCCAGCAGCTTGCAACAGGGGGTCCTGTATGGCTACACCTTC.

The rearrangement uses TRBV11-2 and TRBJ1-2, with D hard to call. The length of the CDR3 is 15 residues. The V end was cut by 1 base, the J end by 3 bases, with 12 bases between. Germline V gene data show CDR1 as SGHAT and CDR2 as FQNNGV. CDR3 sequence (DNA): TGTGCCAGCAGCTTAGCGGGCAGCACCTACTATGGCTACACCTTC. The encoded protein is CASSLAGSTYYGYTF.

The chain employs TRBV5-1 and TRBJ1-1; D perhaps matches TRBD1 (6 bases). This CDR3 region has 15 residues. Germline CDR1 SGHRS, CDR2 YFSETQ. Trimming removed 4 bases from V and 0 bases from J, with 13 bases in between. The CDR3: CASSPSGDMNTEAFF. CDR3 DNA: TGCGCCAGCAGCCCGTCGGGGGACATGAACACTGAAGCTTTCTTT.

Comment on this clonotype: At one end, the junction sequence differs from germline, possibly due to a read error. The V call is TRBV28, the J call TRBJ2-2, with a tentative D call TRBD1 (6 bases). This CDR3 is 14 amino acids long. Germline-derived CDR1 and CDR2 are MDHEN and SYDVKM. Here the CDR3 reads CASNLIQGTGELFF. In DNA form, the CDR3 reads TGTGCCAGCAATTTAATCCAGGGGACCGGGGAGCTGTTTTTT.

In its sample, this clonotype was seen a few times. The chain couples TRBV12-3 or TRBV12-4 to TRBJ1-2, with 8 bases aligning to TRBD1. The ends lost 6 bases at V and 3 bases at J; junction bases unmatched: 6. The CDR3 sequence is 14 residues long. The CDR3 sequence is CASSPGTGYYGYTF. In DNA form, the CDR3 reads TGTGCCAGCAGCCCTGGGACAGGATACTATGGCTACACCTTC.

This clonotype was counted between two and nine times. This chain links TRBV7-9 with TRBJ2-3; no clear D gene. The germline V gene encodes CDR1 SEHNR and CDR2 FQNEAQ (reference sequence). The V gene lost 3 bases and the J gene lost 4 bases, with 5 bases spanning the gap. The CDR3 length is 12 residues. In nucleotides, the CDR3 is TGTGCCAGCAGCTTTCTGGCAGATACGCAGTATTTT. It specifies CASSFLADTQYF.

CDR3 protein: CSARPGQGMSEAFF. CDR3 nucleotide sequence: TGCAGTGCTAGGCCGGGACAGGGTATGAGTGAAGCTTTCTTT. The chain carries TRBV20-1 and TRBJ1-1; 9 bases fit TRBD1. V lost 3 bases and J lost 7; bases outside the gene matches: 9. Germline V gives CDR1 DFQATT, CDR2 SNEGSKA (reference sequence). This CDR3 region has 14 residues.

This sequence joins TRBV13 and TRBJ2-6; TRBD2 aligns across 7 bases. After removal of 2 bases from V and 0 bases from J, the junction contained 10 bases not matched to a gene. The germline V gene encodes CDR1 PRHDT and CDR2 FYEKMQ (reference sequence). This CDR3 region has 19 residues. In nucleotides, the CDR3 is TGTGCCAGCAGCTTATATGGCGGGGGTCCTAGCTCTGGGGCCAACGTCCTGACTTTC. Its translation is CASSLYGGGPSSGANVLTF.

This clonotype was seen a handful of times. The chain joins TRBV7-2 to TRBJ2-3, with D uncertain. The ends were cut back, 0 bases at V and 2 bases at J, with 9 bases in the middle. The CDR3 has 15 amino acids. Germline V lookup: CDR1 SGHTA, CDR2 FQGNSA. In DNA form, the CDR3 reads TGTGCCAGCAGCTTAGCGTCTACAAACACAGATACGCAGTATTTT. Translated: CASSLASTNTDTQYF.

The chain combines TRBV7-9 with TRBJ1-4; D ambiguous. The CDR3 is made up of 14 amino acids. Germline CDR1 and CDR2: SEHNR and FQNEAQ (reference sequence). Trimming shortened V by 3 bases and J by 4 bases, and 9 bases separated the two germline ends. DNA for the CDR3: TGTGCCAGCAGCTTCGGATGGGGTAATGAAAAACTGTTTTTT. Amino acids: CASSFGWGNEKLFF.

This clonotype was found many times. This rearrangement joins TRBV28 to TRBJ2-2, with 11 positions matching TRBD1. This CDR3 contains 15 residues. Looked up from germline, CDR1 is MDHEN and CDR2 is SYDVKM. The junction had 5 bases not matched to a gene; V was cut back by 5 bases and J by 6 bases. The CDR3 region has the DNA TGTGCCAGCAGTCCGGGGGGACAGGGGGCCGGGGAGCTGTTTTTT. Translating gives CASSPGGQGAGELFF.